What follows is one T cell receptor beta chain and its context. This CDR3 is built from 16 residues. V gave up 1 base and J gave up 0 bases, with 12 bases separating them. Germline V lookup: CDR1 MGHDK, CDR2 SYGVNS. The authors' processing: From reference gene primer amplification, estimates of nucleated cell counts were derived. Sequenced by immunoSEQ multiplex PCR; TCRdb stores in-frame clones only, minus some. V and J calls plus clone size are reproduced from that table; the DNA served to infer D and trimming. The table lists 95,000 or so clones, around 88% of them singletons, with 0.95% to 1.5% in the top ten. This record belongs to a study of blood T cell repertoires in COVID-19. Study-level background: Samples came from the United States, Italy and Spain, spanning acute and convalescent COVID-19. From T cells, B-cell-depleted T cells, or PBMCs came the material, which was cDNA or gDNA.

This TCR was recovered from an elderly man with active or convalescent COVID-19. This chain joins TRBV25-1 and TRBJ1-2, with unresolved D. The sample taken for sequencing was peripheral blood. CDR3 sequence reads: CASSEFSERSNYGYTF. CDR3 DNA sequence: TGTGCCAGCAGTGAATTTTCTGAGCGTTCTAACTATGGCTACACCTTC.